Below, one T cell receptor beta chain is given with its context. This entry is derived from a study of blood T cell repertoires in COVID-19. Looking at the study overall: Acute and convalescent COVID-19 samples came from the United States, Italy and Spain. From T cells, B-cell-depleted T cells, or PBMCs came the material, which was cDNA or gDNA.

The repertoire was sequenced with immunoSEQ multiplex PCR; TCRdb's copy has only in-frame clones and lacks some. Of 200,000 to 300,000 clones listed, around 81% are singletons. Germline V lookup: CDR1 KGHSH, CDR2 LQKENI. The germline V and J ends were trimmed by 6 bases and 0 bases, with 7 bases remaining between them. The CDR3 is 13 residues long. The V and J genes are TRBV18 and TRBJ2-3, with no clear D. The receptor was isolated from an elderly woman with COVID-19, enrolled during active disease. Sequences were obtained from peripheral blood. This CDR3 reads CASSLRSTDTQYF. The CDR3 nucleotides are TGTGCCAGCTCCCTCAGGAGCACAGATACGCAGTATTTT.